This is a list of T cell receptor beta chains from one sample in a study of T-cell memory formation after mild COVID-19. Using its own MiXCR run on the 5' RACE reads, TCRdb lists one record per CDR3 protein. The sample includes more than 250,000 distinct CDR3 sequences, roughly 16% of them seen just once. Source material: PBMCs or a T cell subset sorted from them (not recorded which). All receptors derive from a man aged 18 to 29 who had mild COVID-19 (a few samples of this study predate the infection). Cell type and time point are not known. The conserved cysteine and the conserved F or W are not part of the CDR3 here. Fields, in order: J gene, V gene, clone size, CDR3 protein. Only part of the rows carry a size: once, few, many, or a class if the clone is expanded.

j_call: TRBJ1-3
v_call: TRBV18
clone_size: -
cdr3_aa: ASSLTDPSGNTIY

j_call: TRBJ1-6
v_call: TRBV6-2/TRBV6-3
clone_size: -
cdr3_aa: ASSYRGPGGHGSPLH

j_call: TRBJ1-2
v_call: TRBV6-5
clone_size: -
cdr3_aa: ASSYSKTVASYGYT

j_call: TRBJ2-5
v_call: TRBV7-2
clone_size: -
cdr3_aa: ASSLALAQY

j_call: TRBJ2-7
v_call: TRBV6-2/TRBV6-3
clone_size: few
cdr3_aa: ASEARRRSYEQY

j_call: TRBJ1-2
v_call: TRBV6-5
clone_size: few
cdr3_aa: ASSSRNLGYT

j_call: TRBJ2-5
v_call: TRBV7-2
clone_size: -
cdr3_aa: ASSLRVQGETQY

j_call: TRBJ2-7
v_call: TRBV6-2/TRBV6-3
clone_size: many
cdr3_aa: ASSYSPAAFYEQY

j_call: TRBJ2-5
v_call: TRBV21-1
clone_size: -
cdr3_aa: ASRETQY

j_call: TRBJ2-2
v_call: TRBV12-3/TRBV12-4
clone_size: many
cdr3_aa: ASDLGGSTGELF

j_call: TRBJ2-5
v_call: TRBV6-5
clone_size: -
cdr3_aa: ASSPMGLETQY

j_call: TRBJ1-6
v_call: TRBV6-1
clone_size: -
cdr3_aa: ASTEGTAGSPLH

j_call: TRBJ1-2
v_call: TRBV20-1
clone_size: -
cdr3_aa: SARDRGFGYT

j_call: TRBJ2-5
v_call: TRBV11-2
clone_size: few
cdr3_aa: ASSTRTVQETQY

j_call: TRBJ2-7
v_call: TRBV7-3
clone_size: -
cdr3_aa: ASSPTGTGAHEQY

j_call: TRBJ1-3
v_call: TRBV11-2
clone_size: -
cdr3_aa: ASSYGPATGNTIY

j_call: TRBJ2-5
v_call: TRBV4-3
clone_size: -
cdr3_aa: ASSQSRQETQY

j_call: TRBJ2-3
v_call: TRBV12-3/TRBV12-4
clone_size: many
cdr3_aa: ASSYRVQGTDTQY

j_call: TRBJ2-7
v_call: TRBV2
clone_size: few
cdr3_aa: ASSELYEQY

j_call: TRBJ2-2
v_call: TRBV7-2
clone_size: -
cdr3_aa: ASSLAFPGAGGELF

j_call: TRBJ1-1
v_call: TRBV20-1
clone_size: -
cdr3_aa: SARTGHPNTEAF

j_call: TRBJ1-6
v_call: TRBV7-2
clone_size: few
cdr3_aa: ASSLVRPGESPLH

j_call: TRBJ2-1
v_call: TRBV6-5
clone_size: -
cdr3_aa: ASSYWGGLSYNEQF

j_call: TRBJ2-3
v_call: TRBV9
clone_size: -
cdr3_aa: ASSDSYRGDTQY

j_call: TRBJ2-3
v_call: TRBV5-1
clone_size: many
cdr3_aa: ASSSPGPDTQY

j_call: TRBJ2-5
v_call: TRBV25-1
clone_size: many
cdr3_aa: ASSDSSGGEETQY

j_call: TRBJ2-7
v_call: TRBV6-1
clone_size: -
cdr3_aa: ASSGDGGYTYEQY

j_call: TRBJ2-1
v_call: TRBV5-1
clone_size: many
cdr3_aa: ASSFGTSSNEQF

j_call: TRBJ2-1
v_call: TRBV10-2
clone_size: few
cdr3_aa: ASRSTGFSYNEQF

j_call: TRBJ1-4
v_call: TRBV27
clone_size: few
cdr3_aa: ASSAEGGGEKLF

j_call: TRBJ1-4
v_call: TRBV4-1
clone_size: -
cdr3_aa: ASSKTFGPTTGKNEKLF

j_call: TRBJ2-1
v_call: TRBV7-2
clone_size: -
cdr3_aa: ARSPPEGYNKQF

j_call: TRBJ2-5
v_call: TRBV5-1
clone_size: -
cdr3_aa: ASSLGEGLETQY

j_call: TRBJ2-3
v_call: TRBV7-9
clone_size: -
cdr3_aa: ASSLGGWGPTVDTQY

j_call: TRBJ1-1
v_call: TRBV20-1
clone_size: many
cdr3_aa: SATNTGPTEAF

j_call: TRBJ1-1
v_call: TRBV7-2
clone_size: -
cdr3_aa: ASRRRMNTEAF

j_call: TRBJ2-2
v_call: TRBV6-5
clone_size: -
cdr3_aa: ASSYSLGTGELF

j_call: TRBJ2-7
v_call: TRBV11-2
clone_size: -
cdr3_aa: ASSRGFSSYEQY

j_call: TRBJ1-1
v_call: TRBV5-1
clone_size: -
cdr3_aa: ASSPSGRSETEAF

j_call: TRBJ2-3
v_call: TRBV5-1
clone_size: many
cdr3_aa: ASSASTPSTDTQY

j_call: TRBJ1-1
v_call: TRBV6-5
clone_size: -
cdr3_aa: ASRETGVMGTEAF

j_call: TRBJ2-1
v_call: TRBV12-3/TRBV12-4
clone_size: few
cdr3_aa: ATEAGSSYNEQF

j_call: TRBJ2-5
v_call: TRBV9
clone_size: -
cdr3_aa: ASSVGTKETQY

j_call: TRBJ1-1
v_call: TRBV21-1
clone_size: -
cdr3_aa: ASSKVGDTEAF

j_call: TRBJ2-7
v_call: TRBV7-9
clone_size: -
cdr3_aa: ASSLGPTLGGSEQY

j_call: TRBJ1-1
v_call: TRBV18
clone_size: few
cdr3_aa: ASSPLRDRVNTEAF

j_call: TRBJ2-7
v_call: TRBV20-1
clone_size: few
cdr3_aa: SAIDFTYEQY